The 23 T cell receptor beta chains in this list originate from one sample, sequenced in a study of cytomegalovirus exposure and HLA in healthy donors. Researchers ran the PCR with 60 Vbeta and 13 Jbeta primers. TCRdb's table, derived via immunoSEQ multiplex PCR, lists solely in-frame clones and lacks some. Here the sample spans nearly 110,000 clones, approximately 79% being singletons. The sequencing sample was made of PBMCs. These receptors came from a middle-aged woman in good health and CMV-seropositive.

The J gene is TRBJ1-2, the V gene TRBV5-5; 9 nucleotides match TRBD1. This CDR3 is built from 15 residues. Germline V gene lookup returns CDR1 SGHKS and CDR2 YYEKEE (reference sequence). J was trimmed by 2 bases and V by 1 base; bases with no gene match: 3. CDR3 in amino acids: CASSLWTGANYGYTF. CDR3 nucleotide sequence: TGTGCCAGCAGCTTGTGGACAGGGGCAAACTATGGCTACACCTTC.

This clone has only a few counts. The rearrangement joins TRBV9 to TRBJ2-5; D call uncertain. Germline lookup yields CDR1 SGDLS and CDR2 YYNGEE. The CDR3 has 13 amino acids. V shed 2 bases and J shed 2 bases, with 7 bases lying between them. This chain's CDR3 is CASSVSWQETQYF. The CDR3 region has the DNA TGTGCCAGCAGCGTCAGTTGGCAAGAGACCCAGTACTTC.

J is TRBJ1-1 and V is TRBV7-2; 8 bases are shared with TRBD1. CDR1 is SGHTA and CDR2 is FQGNSA in the germline V gene. The CDR3 has 14 amino acids. Trimming took 2 bases from V and 4 from J; bases not matched to a gene: 3. CDR3 nucleotide sequence: TGTGCCAGCAGCTTATCAGGGGGCTTCACTGAAGCTTTCTTT. This codes for CASSLSGGFTEAFF.

The J gene is TRBJ2-5, the V gene TRBV7-2; 9 bases match TRBD2. The CDR3 consists of 16 residues. The V segment lost 3 bases and the J segment 7 bases; nucleotides outside the gene matches: 12. CDR1 is SGHTA, CDR2 FQGNSA, per germline. The CDR3 spells CASSFIAGVDPGTQYF. Written as DNA, the CDR3 is TGTGCCAGCAGCTTTATAGCGGGGGTCGACCCGGGGACCCAGTACTTC.

CDR3 bases: TGTGCCAGCAGCTCCGGACAGCTCATGAACACTGAAGCTTTCTTT. Its translation is CASSSGQLMNTEAFF. The chain couples TRBV7-3 to TRBJ1-1; D possibly corresponds to TRBD1 (6 bases). V shed 4 bases and J shed 0 bases, with 12 bases lying between them. CDR1 and CDR2 from the germline V gene are SGHTA and FQGTGA. The CDR3 consists of 15 residues.

This chain connects TRBV5-1 to TRBJ2-7; 12 bases match TRBD2. The CDR3 totals 15 residues. Germline V gene data show CDR1 as SGHRS and CDR2 as YFSETQ. V was pared by 4 bases and J by 3 bases, with 5 bases of the junction left unmatched. CDR3 nucleotides: TGCGCCAGCAGCCAGACTAGCGGGGGAAACTACGAGCAGTACTTC. It specifies CASSQTSGGNYEQYF.

The gene calls are TRBV27 and TRBJ1-6, with 9 positions matching TRBD1. CDR1 is MNHEY and CDR2 is SMNVEV in the germline V gene (reference sequence). V was pared by 3 bases and J by 10 bases, with 7 bases of the junction left unmatched. The CDR3 runs 15 residues. This CDR3 is CASSFSDRGLSPLHF. In nucleotides, the CDR3 is TGTGCCAGCAGTTTCTCGGACAGGGGATTATCACCCCTCCACTTT.

V usage is TRBV4-1 and J usage is TRBJ2-1; D is ambiguous. The CDR3 runs 12 residues. Deletions cut 0 bases from V and 8 bases from J, with 5 bases between. Germline values: CDR1 MGHRA, CDR2 YSYEKL. CDR3 nucleotide sequence: TGCGCCAGCAGCCAAGATGGCTATGAGCAGTTCTTC. Its protein product is CASSQDGYEQFF.

The V call is TRBV9, the J call TRBJ2-2; a weak D match, TRBD2 (6 bases). The germline V gene has CDR1 SGDLS and CDR2 YYNGEE. The CDR3 totals 13 residues. With 2 bases removed from V and 7 bases from J, the gap between germline ends came to 9 bases. CDR3 amino acids: CASSVRRGGELFF. Here the CDR3 DNA reads TGTGCCAGCAGCGTTCGGAGGGGCGGGGAGCTGTTTTTT. Looking up the rest from reference TRBV9 and TRBJ2-2 gives the full variable domain: DSGVTQTPKHLITATGQRVTLRCSPRSGDLSVYWYQQSLDQGLQFLIQYYNGEERAKGNILERFSAQQFPDLHSELNLSSLELGDSALYFCASSVRRGGELFFGEGSRLTVL.

This clone was seen once. The rearrangement joins TRBV29-1 to TRBJ1-1; D ambiguous. With 2 bases removed from V and 3 bases from J, the gap between germline ends came to 7 bases. The CDR3 runs 12 residues. The germline V gene encodes CDR1 SQVTM and CDR2 ANQGSEA. DNA of the CDR3: TGCAGCGTTGAACAGGAGGACACTGAAGCTTTCTTT. Its protein is CSVEQEDTEAFF.

The chain couples TRBV7-2 to TRBJ1-5; D possibly corresponds to TRBD1 (5 bases). From germline, CDR1 is SGHTA and CDR2 FQGNSA. CDR3 size: 14 residues. The V end was cut by 1 base, the J end by 7 bases, with 11 bases between. CDR3: CASSLVEGPQPQHF. CDR3 DNA: TGTGCCAGCAGCTTAGTGGAGGGGCCCCAGCCCCAGCATTTT.

The chain recombines TRBV25-1 with TRBJ1-1, with 10 nucleotides matching TRBD1. V lost 6 bases to trimming and J lost 4 bases; unmatched junction nucleotides: 2. The CDR3 covers 13 residues. Germline V gene data show CDR1 as MGHDK and CDR2 as SYGVNS. The CDR3 bases are TGTGCCAGCAGGAGACAGGGGGCCACTGAAGCTTTCTTT. Its translation: CASRRQGATEAFF.

The DNA of the CDR3 is TGTGCCAGCAGCACAACAGGGGGCGTAGATGAAGCTTTCTTT. It yields the protein CASSTTGGVDEAFF. The V gene is TRBV5-4, the J gene TRBJ1-1; 9 bases align to TRBD1. The V segment lost 4 bases and the J segment 7 bases; nucleotides outside the gene matches: 8. Germline CDR1 SGHNT, CDR2 YYREEE (reference sequence). This CDR3 is built from 14 residues. The full variable domain, rest sourced from reference TRBV5-4 and TRBJ1-1, is ETGVTQSPTHLIKTRGQQVTLRCSSQSGHNTVSWYQQALGQGPQFIFQYYREEENGRGNFPPRFSGLQFPNYSSELNVNALELDDSALYLCASSTTGGVDEAFFGQGTRLTVV.

The chain links TRBV15 to TRBJ2-2; TRBD2 matches at 9 bases. The CDR3 contains 17 residues. Looked up from germline, CDR1 is LNHNV and CDR2 is YYDKDF (reference sequence). With 0 bases clipped from V and 1 base from J, the junction kept 3 bases outside the gene matches. CDR3 DNA sequence: TGTGCCACCAGCAGAGATGTGACTAGCGGGAACACCGGGGAGCTGTTTTTT. Translated: CATSRDVTSGNTGELFF.

CDR3 in amino acids: CASSAPGQGYHEQFF. The CDR3 nucleotides are TGTGCCAGTAGCGCACCGGGACAGGGATACCATGAGCAGTTCTTC. The rearrangement uses TRBV19 and TRBJ2-1; TRBD1 aligns across 9 bases. The CDR3 sequence is 15 residues long. CDR1 and CDR2 (germline): LNHDA, SQIVND (reference sequence). V gave up 6 bases and J gave up 8 bases; unmatched junction bases: 11.

The chain uses TRBV25-1 and TRBJ2-7; 10 nucleotides line up with TRBD1. Trimming took 1 base from V and 3 from J; bases not matched to a gene: 6. Germline-derived CDR1 and CDR2 are MGHDK and SYGVNS. This CDR3 has 16 residues. CDR3 nucleotide sequence: TGTGCCAGCAGTGAATTAGGGGGGACAGGGGTCTACGAGCAGTACTTC. Its translation: CASSELGGTGVYEQYF.

The V and J genes are TRBV9 and TRBJ2-1; 11 bases line up with TRBD2. This CDR3 has 15 amino acids. Germline V gives CDR1 SGDLS, CDR2 YYNGEE. J was trimmed by 9 bases and V by 3 bases; bases with no gene match: 8. The DNA of the CDR3 is TGTGCCAGCAGCGGCCTTAGCGGGGGGGACGTTGAGCAGTTCTTC. This encodes CASSGLSGGDVEQFF.

The chain links TRBV9 to TRBJ2-5; possible D gene TRBD2, 7 bases. CDR1 and CDR2 from the germline V gene are SGDLS and YYNGEE. This CDR3 has 16 residues. The V end lost 0 bases, the J end lost 4 bases, and 16 bases lay between the germline ends. CDR3 DNA: TGTGCCAGCAGCGTAGGTAGGGGGGGGGCCGGAGAGACCCAGTACTTC. Its translation: CASSVGRGGAGETQYF.

The chain carries TRBV7-8 and TRBJ2-3; D possibly corresponds to TRBD1 (5 bases). V lost 4 bases and J lost 6, with 8 bases in between. Germline CDR1 reads SGHVS; CDR2 reads FQNEAQ. This CDR3 spans 12 amino acids. The CDR3 loop is CASSSQGDTQYF. CDR3 in DNA: TGTGCCAGCAGCTCTCAGGGCGATACGCAGTATTTT.

The CDR3 DNA sequence: TGTGCCAGCAACCGAAGGGGGGGAAGAGTAGCTTTCTTT. It specifies CASNRRGGRVAFF. The chain recombines TRBV6-5 with TRBJ1-1; tentative D call: TRBD1 (6 bases). The CDR3 is 13 amino acids. Germline V gene sequence: CDR1 MNHEY, CDR2 SVGAGI. Trimming left V 7 bases short and J 10 bases short, with 19 bases between.

The chain uses TRBV6-5 and TRBJ2-5; possible D gene TRBD2, 6 bases. Germline V gene sequence: CDR1 MNHEY, CDR2 SVGAGI. V gave up 6 bases and J gave up 4 bases, with 15 bases separating them. The CDR3 contains 14 residues. The CDR3 nucleotides read TGTGCCAGCAGCGGGACTGGCGCTGGAGAGACCCAGTACTTC. Translating gives CASSGTGAGETQYF.

CDR3 sequence (DNA): TGTGCCTGGGGGGCCGGGGGTCAGAATGAAAAACTGTTTTTT. As protein: CAWGAGGQNEKLFF. The chain has TRBV30 and TRBJ1-4; tentative D call: TRBD1 (5 bases). The CDR3 spans 14 residues. Germline CDR1 reads GTSNPN; CDR2 reads SVGIG (reference sequence). Trimming shortened V by 5 bases and J by 5 bases, and 15 bases separated the two germline ends.

This clone has more than one count but fewer than ten. Other nucleotide sequences from this sample produce the same CDR3. The chain joins TRBV5-1 to TRBJ1-1; 7 bases line up with TRBD1. The junction had 5 bases not matched to a gene; V was cut back by 1 base and J by 2 bases. This CDR3 is 15 amino acids long. CDR1 is SGHRS, CDR2 YFSETQ, per germline. CDR3 protein: CASSLTGTVNTEAFF. As DNA, the CDR3 is TGCGCCAGCAGCTTGACGGGGACAGTTAACACTGAAGCTTTCTTT.